The 12 T cell receptor beta chains given below trace back to one sample, sequenced in a study of lymphopenia after photon versus proton radiotherapy. TCRdb keeps only in-frame clones here, not all; method: immunoSEQ multiplex PCR. The sample holds about 20,000 clones, almost 85% seen once. The sequencing here drew on peripheral blood, taken from a patient treated with photon-based radiotherapy. The receptors stem from a woman aged 50 to 60 with pancreatic cancer.

The chain uses TRBV4-1 and TRBJ2-1, with 8 bases matching TRBD2. CDR3 length: 16 residues. Germline V CDR1 and CDR2: MGHRA, YSYEKL. The trim removed 2 bases at V and 8 bases at J, leaving 11 bases unmatched. The chain's CDR3 is CASSQQTSVLSDEQFF. The CDR3, as DNA: TGCGCCAGCAGCCAACAGACTAGCGTCCTCAGTGATGAGCAGTTCTTC.

V gene TRBV15 combines with J gene TRBJ1-1; D is undetermined. V was trimmed by 0 bases and J by 3 bases, leaving 11 bases between them. The V gene's germline CDR1 is LNHNV and CDR2 YYDKDF (reference sequence). This CDR3 region has 15 residues. The DNA of the CDR3 is TGTGCCACCAGCAGAGATCCGGGTTCGGACACTGAAGCTTTCTTT. Protein sequence: CATSRDPGSDTEAFF.

The V and J genes are TRBV7-6 and TRBJ2-1, with TRBD2 identical over 8 bases. The CDR3 spans 15 residues. V shed 1 base and J 12 bases; nucleotides not matched to a gene: 11. Germline V gives CDR1 SGHVS, CDR2 FNYEAQ. The CDR3 DNA reads as TGTGCCAGCAGCTTAGACCCTCTAGCGGGCGGTTGGCAGTTCTTC. Residues: CASSLDPLAGGWQFF. Looking up the rest from reference TRBV7-6 and TRBJ2-1 gives the full variable domain: GAGVSQSPRYKVTKRGQDVALRCDPISGHVSLYWYRQALGQGPEFLTYFNYEAQQDKSGLPNDRFSAERPEGSISTLTIQRTEQRDSAMYRCASSLDPLAGGWQFFGPGTRLTVL.

This sequence joins TRBV27 and TRBJ1-5; D gene uncertain. Per the germline V gene, CDR1 is MNHEY and CDR2 is SMNVEV (reference sequence). V lost 6 bases and J 9 bases, leaving 21 bases between the germline ends. This CDR3 contains 15 residues. This CDR3 reads CASRPGGGSSRPQHF. As DNA, the CDR3 is TGTGCCAGCAGACCGGGCGGTGGATCAAGCCGGCCCCAGCATTTT.

The gene calls are TRBV28 and TRBJ2-2; D remains unclear. The CDR3 covers 14 residues. The V gene lost 2 bases and the J gene lost 2 bases, with 6 bases spanning the gap. The germline V gene has CDR1 MDHEN and CDR2 SYDVKM. The DNA of the CDR3 is TGTGCCAGCAGTTTAGGCGGAAACACCGGGGAGCTGTTTTTT. Translation gives CASSLGGNTGELFF. Combining the CDR3 with reference TRBV28 and TRBJ2-2 gives the whole variable domain DVKVTQSSRYLVKRTGEKVFLECVQDMDHENMFWYRQDPGLGLRLIYFSYDVKMKEKGDIPEGYSVSREKKERFSLILESASTNQTSMYLCASSLGGNTGELFFGEGSRLTVL.

This sequence joins TRBV6-1 and TRBJ2-3; D might be TRBD1 (5 bases). Germline assignment: CDR1 MNHNS and CDR2 SASEGT. V gave up 7 bases and J gave up 2 bases, with 13 bases separating them. The CDR3 has 14 residues. The CDR3 DNA sequence: TGTGCCAGCACCGTGGGTGGGGCCACAGATACGCAGTATTTT. Translation: CASTVGGATDTQYF.

The chain has TRBV30 and TRBJ2-5, with 7 nucleotides matching TRBD2. V gave up 2 bases and J gave up 3 bases; unmatched junction bases: 6. The CDR3 has 14 amino acids. Germline-derived CDR1 and CDR2 are GTSNPN and SVGIG (reference sequence). In DNA form, the CDR3 reads TGTGCCTGGAGTCCGGGGAGGGCCAAAGAGACCCAGTACTTC. Translating it yields CAWSPGRAKETQYF.

The genes are TRBV5-4 and TRBJ2-7; 12 bases line up with TRBD2. CDR3 size: 15 residues. V shed 4 bases, J shed 7 bases, and the junction held 9 bases outside the gene matches. The germline CDR1 and CDR2 sequences are SGHNT and YYREEE (reference sequence). CDR3 DNA sequence: TGTGCCAGCAGCGGACGACTAGCGGGAGAGGGGGAGCAGTACTTC. Translated: CASSGRLAGEGEQYF.

The V gene is TRBV30, the J gene TRBJ1-5, with TRBD1 as a possible D gene (5 bases). Germline V CDR1 and CDR2: GTSNPN, SVGIG (reference sequence). The CDR3 loop spans 13 amino acids. V lost 3 bases and J lost 7, with 13 bases in between. The DNA for the CDR3 is TGTGCCTGGAGGGGGCAGGTGGGACAGCCCCAGCATTTT. Translating it yields CAWRGQVGQPQHF.

J is TRBJ2-1 and V is TRBV16; perhaps TRBD2 as D (5 bases). V was cut by 4 bases and J by 9 bases, with 13 bases left in between. CDR3 size: 13 residues. CDR1 KGHSY and CDR2 FQNENV come from the germline V gene. The CDR3 reads CASSPHNEGEQFF. The CDR3 DNA reads as TGTGCCAGCAGCCCTCACAACGAGGGTGAGCAGTTCTTC.

This chain links TRBV5-1 with TRBJ2-3, with TRBD2 matching 7 bases. Per germline, CDR1 SGHRS and CDR2 YFSETQ. Germline trimming cut 5 bases from V and 5 bases from J; bases unmatched to any gene: 8. The CDR3 contains 14 residues. In nucleotides, the CDR3 is TGCGCCAGCAGTCGGGGGGATTCGAAAGATACGCAGTATTTT. Protein sequence: CASSRGDSKDTQYF.

This rearrangement joins TRBV7-2 to TRBJ2-3, with unresolved D. The V and J ends lost 6 bases and 4 bases respectively, with 8 bases between them. The CDR3 loop spans 12 amino acids. Per the germline V gene, CDR1 is SGHTA and CDR2 is FQGNSA. The CDR3 nucleotides read TGTGCCAGCAGGCCATCGGCAGATACGCAGTATTTT. This codes for CASRPSADTQYF.